The T cell receptor beta chain under discussion was sequenced for a study of T cells in Graves' hyperthyroidism and ophthalmopathy (dated by TCRdb to the late 2010s). As for the study more broadly: Peripheral blood was collected at initial diagnosis, before any treatment. To identify distinguishing TCR V-J signatures, a discovery cohort of 100 patients was used, comprising 40 to 45 with Graves' ophthalmopathy and approximately 58 with stable Graves' hyperthyroidism. Prospective prediction of ophthalmopathy was tested in an independent validation cohort consisting of 18 hyperthyroidism patients and around 16 patients who later progressed to ophthalmopathy. The approximately 100 discovery patients were divided at random into training and test sets in a 7:3 ratio. In about six Graves' hyperthyroidism patients, the study also compared T-cell repertoires from thyroid tissue with T-cell repertoires from blood. After blood sampling, hyperthyroidism patients were treated with methimazole at a starting dose of 30 mg daily, and ophthalmopathy patients were treated with high-dose intravenous methylprednisolone. TCR Vbeta CDR3 sequencing of around 130 peripheral blood samples (over 40 ophthalmopathy, roughly 74 hyperthyroidism and about 17 progressor patients) is reported in the paper. General conclusions and limits of the study: Ophthalmopathy was separated from stable hyperthyroidism by a 13 V-J signature model, with approximately 89% sensitivity and 81% to 82% specificity obtained in cross-validation and 80%/75% obtained in testing. No statistical method was used to set the sample size in advance, and investigators knew the group allocation. In validation, the model predicted progression to ophthalmopathy a median of roughly 6.1 months before onset, with about 70% sensitivity and 72.22% specificity. Most expanded thyroid clonotypes (frequency above 0.001) were also detected in blood, a finding suggesting that blood repertoires may reflect thyroid immune responses.

This clonotype was recorded many times. There is no known antigen for this receptor. Base-call qualities are not available, and no considerably larger clone is one nucleotide away. TCR beta CDR3 regions were amplified from RNA transcripts. The first round of RT-PCR for the TCR CDR3 was performed with the HTBI primer set and the Qiagen OneStep RT-PCR kit. Libraries were constructed in a second round of multiplex PCR, after which size selection and purification were performed. Sequencing of the libraries was done on an Illumina HiSeq2000 using paired-end 100 bp reads. As for the original processing: SOAPnuke was used to process the raw data, throwing out any read that contained adapters or uncalled bases, had a mean Phred below 15, or lacked an exact constant-primer or identifier match. COPE v1.2.5 was used to merge the high-quality paired reads, and each unique nucleotide sequence was defined as a clonotype. MiTCR v1.1 was used to align the clonotypes against IMGT TRBV, TRBD and TRBJ reference segments. Analysis was restricted to V-J combinations with a frequency above 0.0001, which covered roughly 99% of repertoires. The TCS score was defined as F50 (clonal expansion) divided by E x V (chaos), with BLOSUM62-based TCRdist calculated between CDR3 peptides within each V-J. Welch's t-statistics and random forest reduced 500 to 650 V-J features to 13, which were used in a naive Bayes classifier (R e1071). The public reads were quality trimmed at Q25 with fastp and then assembled into clones with MiXCR by TCRdb, keeping productive beta chains. Each entry merges the rows of one CDR3 protein and shows their most common DNA and genes. It is TCRdb's table, rather than the study itself, that gives the V and J calls and clone size. This sample comprises about 420,000 distinct CDR3 sequences, approximately 14% of them detected only once. Of the sample, approximately 14% falls within the top ten clones.

A patient counted as having stable Graves' hyperthyroidism if no progression to ophthalmopathy occurred over 18 months of follow-up. Hyperthyroidism patients were newly diagnosed, with disease duration under 2 months, and aged 18 to 65 years. Exclusion was applied to patients with uncontrolled infections, other autoimmune diseases, pregnancy or lactation. Clinical symptoms, serum thyroxine and TRAb, thyroid ultrasound, and orbital computed tomography formed the basis for the diagnoses. Ficoll-Paque density gradient centrifugation was used to isolate PBMCs from 8 to 10 ml of fresh peripheral blood. Total RNA was extracted with Trizol reagent, and quality was checked on an Agilent 2100 Bioanalyzer. V is shortened by 0 bases, J by 7 bases, and the region joining them spans 16 bases. CDR3 length: 16 amino acids, cysteine to phenylalanine. Only the CDR3 part of the read is kept: 48 bases, read in frame from the first base. The CDR1 and CDR2 encoded by the germline V gene (reference sequence) are SEHNR and FQNEAQ.

Material for sequencing was blood. The V and J genes are TRBV7-9 and TRBJ2-1; no D gene can be assigned with confidence. The clonotype comes from a woman aged 18-29 years with Graves' hyperthyroidism. The CDR3: CASSLASANLRNEQFF. The sequence in DNA is TGTGCCAGCAGCTTAGCCAGCGCCAACCTTAGAAATGAGCAGTTCTTC.